The entry below describes one TCR beta chain. Antigen: not known. This sample is part of a study of regulatory T cells in long-lasting Graves disease. Study findings and constraints: Preferential use of TRBV28, TRBJ1-2 and TRBJ2-5 was seen in persistent disease.

Described time point: persistent/refractory GD, antithyroid drugs over 5 years with positive TRAb. The TCR library was made from RNA that had been extracted from PBMCs in TRIzol. Combining iRepertoire HTBI primers with Arm-PCR of CDR3 regions, the authors built TCR beta libraries. One entry per CDR3 protein results from TCRdb running MiXCR on the multiplex PCR reads. Of over 300,000 distinct CDR3 sequences detected, about 19% appear once; the ten largest clones hold roughly 27%. The CDR3 totals 13 residues. Germline lookup yields CDR1 DFQATT and CDR2 SNEGSKA (reference sequence). V gave up 6 bases and J gave up 0 bases, with 11 bases separating them.

The specimen comprised peripheral blood mononuclear cells (PBMCs), sampled when the disease was refractory, from a patient treated with antithyroid drugs. The chain carries TRBV20-1 and TRBJ1-1; D not resolved. The sequence was collected from a female donor with Graves disease. This chain's CDR3 is CSALPEMNTEAFF. The CDR3 coding sequence is TGCAGTGCACTTCCAGAGATGAACACTGAAGCTTTCTTT.